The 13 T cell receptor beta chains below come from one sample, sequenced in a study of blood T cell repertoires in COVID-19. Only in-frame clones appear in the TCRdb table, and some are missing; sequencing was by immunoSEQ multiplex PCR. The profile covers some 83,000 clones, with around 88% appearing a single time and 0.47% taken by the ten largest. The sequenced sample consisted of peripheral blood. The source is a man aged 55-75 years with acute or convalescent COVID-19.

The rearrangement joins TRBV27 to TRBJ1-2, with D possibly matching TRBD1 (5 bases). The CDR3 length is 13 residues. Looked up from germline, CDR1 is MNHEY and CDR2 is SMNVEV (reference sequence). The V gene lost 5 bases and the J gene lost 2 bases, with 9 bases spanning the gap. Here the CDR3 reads CASSIQENYGYTF. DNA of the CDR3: TGTGCCAGCAGTATACAGGAAAACTATGGCTACACCTTC.

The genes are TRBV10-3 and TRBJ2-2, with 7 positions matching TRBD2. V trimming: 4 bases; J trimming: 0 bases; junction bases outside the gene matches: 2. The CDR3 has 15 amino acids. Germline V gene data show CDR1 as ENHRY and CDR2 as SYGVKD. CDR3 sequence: CAISAGGTNTGELFF. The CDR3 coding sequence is TGTGCCATCAGTGCGGGGGGTACGAACACCGGGGAGCTGTTTTTT.

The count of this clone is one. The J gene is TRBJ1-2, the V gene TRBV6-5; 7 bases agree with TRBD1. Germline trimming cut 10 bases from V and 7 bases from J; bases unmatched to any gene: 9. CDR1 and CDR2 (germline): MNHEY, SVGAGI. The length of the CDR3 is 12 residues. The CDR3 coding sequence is TGTGCCACCTCTCGACAGGGCAGTGGCTACACCTTC. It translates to CATSRQGSGYTF.

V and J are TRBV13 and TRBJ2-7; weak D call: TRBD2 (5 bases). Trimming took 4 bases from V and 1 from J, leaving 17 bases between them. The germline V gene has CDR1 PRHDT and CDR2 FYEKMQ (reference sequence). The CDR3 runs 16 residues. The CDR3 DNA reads TGTGCCAGCAGCTCCCCAAACGACTATTCTTCCTACGAGCAGTACTTC. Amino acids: CASSSPNDYSSYEQYF.

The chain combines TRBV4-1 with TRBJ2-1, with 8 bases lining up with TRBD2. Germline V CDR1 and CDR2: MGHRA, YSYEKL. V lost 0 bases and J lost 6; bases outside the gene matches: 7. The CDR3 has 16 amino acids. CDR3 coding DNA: TGCGCCAGCAGCCAAGATCCGGGGGGGCCTTTCAATGAGCAGTTCTTC. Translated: CASSQDPGGPFNEQFF.

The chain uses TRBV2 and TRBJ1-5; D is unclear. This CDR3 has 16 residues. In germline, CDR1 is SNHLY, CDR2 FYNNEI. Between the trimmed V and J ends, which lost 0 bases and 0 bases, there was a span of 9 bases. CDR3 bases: TGTGCCAGCAGTGAAGCAAAGTTCTATAGCAATCAGCCCCAGCATTTT. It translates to CASSEAKFYSNQPQHF.

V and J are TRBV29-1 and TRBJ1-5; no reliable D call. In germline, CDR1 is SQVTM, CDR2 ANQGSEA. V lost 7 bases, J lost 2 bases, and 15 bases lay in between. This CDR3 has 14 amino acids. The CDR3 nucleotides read TGCAGCGCTGGAGACATTGCGGGCAATCAGCCCCAGCATTTT. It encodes CSAGDIAGNQPQHF.

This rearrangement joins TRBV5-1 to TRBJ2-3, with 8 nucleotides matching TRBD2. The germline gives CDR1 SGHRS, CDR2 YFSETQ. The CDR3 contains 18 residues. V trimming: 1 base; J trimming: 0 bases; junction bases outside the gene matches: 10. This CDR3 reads CASSLSRGGTISTDTQYF. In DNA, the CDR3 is TGCGCCAGCAGCTTGAGTCGCGGGGGGACGATTAGCACAGATACGCAGTATTTT.

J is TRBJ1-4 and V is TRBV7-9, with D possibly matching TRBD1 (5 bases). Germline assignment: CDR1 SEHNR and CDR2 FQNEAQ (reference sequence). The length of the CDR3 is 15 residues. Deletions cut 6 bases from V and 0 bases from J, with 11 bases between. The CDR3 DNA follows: TGTGCCAGCAGTACAGGCGACACAACTAATGAAAAACTGTTTTTT. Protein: CASSTGDTTNEKLFF.

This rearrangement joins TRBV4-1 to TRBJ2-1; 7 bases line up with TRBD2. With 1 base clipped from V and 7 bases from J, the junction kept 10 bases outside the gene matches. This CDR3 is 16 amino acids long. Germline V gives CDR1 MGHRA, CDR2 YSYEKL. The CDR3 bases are TGCGCCAGCAGCCAAGGCCGCGGCGGGAGAGGTAATGAGCAGTTCTTC. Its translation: CASSQGRGGRGNEQFF.

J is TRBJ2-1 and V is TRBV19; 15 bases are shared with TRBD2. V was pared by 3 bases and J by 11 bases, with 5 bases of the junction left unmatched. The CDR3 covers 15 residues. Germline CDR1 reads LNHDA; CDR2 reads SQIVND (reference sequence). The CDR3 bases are TGTGCCAGTAGTATGGGACTAGCGGGGGGCCCAAAGCAGTTCTTC. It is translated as CASSMGLAGGPKQFF.

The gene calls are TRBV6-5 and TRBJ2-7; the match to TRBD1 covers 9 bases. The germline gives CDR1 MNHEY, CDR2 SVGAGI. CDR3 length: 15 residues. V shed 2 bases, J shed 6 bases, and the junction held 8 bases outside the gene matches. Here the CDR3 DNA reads TGTGCCAGCAGTTACGGTCTCGACAGGGGGTTCGAGCAGTACTTC. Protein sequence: CASSYGLDRGFEQYF.

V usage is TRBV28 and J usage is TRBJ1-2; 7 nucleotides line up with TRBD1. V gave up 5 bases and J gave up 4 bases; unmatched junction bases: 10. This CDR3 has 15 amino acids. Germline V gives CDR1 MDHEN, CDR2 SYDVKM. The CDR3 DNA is TGTGCCAGCAGTCACCCCTCGACAGGGCTCTATGGCTACACCTTC. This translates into CASSHPSTGLYGYTF.